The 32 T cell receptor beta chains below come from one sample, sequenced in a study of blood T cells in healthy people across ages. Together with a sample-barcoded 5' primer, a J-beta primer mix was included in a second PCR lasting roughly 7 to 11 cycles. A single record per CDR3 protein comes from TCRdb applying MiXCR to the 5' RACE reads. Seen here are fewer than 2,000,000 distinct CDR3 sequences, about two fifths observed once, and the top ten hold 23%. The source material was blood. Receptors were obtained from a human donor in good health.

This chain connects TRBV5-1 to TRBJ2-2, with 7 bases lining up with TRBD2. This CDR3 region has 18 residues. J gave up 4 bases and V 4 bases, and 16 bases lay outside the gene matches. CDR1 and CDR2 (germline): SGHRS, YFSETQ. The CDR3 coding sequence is TGCGCCAGCAGCCTAATTCTAACTAGCGCCAGCCCCACCGGGGAGCTGTTTTTT. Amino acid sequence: CASSLILTSASPTGELFF.

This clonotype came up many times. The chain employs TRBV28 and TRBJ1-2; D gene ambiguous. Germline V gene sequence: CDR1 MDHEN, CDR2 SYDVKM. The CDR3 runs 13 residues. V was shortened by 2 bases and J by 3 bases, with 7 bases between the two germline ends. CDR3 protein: CASSLPNDYGYTF. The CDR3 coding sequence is TGTGCCAGCAGTTTACCCAATGACTATGGCTACACCTTC.

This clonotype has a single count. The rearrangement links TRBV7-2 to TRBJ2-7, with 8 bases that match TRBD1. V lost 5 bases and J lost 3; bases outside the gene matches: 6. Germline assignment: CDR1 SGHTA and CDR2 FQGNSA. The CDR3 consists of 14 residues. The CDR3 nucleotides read TGTGCCAGCAGCAACACAGGGGGAGACTACGAGCAGTACTTC. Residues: CASSNTGGDYEQYF. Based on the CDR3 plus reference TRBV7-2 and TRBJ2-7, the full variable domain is GAGVSQSPSNKVTEKGKDVELRCDPISGHTALYWYRQSLGQGLEFLIYFQGNSAPDKSGLPSDRFSAERTGGSVSTLTIQRTQQEDSAVYLCASSNTGGDYEQYFGPGTRLTVT.

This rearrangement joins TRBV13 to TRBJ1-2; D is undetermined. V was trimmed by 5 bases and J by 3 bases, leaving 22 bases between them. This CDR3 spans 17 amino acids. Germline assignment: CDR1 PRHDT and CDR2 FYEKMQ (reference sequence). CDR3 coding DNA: TGTGCCAGCAGCCTCCCAACCCTAGGAGGTGTCGACTATGGCTACACCTTC. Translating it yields CASSLPTLGGVDYGYTF.

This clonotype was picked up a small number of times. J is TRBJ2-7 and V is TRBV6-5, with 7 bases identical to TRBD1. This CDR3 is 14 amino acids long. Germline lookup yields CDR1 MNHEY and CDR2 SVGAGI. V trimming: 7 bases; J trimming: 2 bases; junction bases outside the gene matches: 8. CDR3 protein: CASKKTGEPYEQYF. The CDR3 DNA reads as TGTGCCAGCAAGAAAACAGGGGAACCCTACGAGCAGTACTTC.

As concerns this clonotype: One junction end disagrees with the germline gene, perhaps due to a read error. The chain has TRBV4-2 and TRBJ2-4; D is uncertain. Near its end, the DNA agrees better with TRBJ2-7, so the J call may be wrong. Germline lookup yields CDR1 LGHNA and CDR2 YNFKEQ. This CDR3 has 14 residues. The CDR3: CTSSQEVPFSEQYF. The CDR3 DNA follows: TGTACCAGCAGCCAAGAAGTCCCATTTAGCGAGCAGTACTTC.

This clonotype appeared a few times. The CDR3 DNA is TGCGCCAGCAGCTACCGGGACAGCTCTGGGGCCAACGTCCTGACTTTC. Translating it yields CASSYRDSSGANVLTF. The genes are TRBV4-1 and TRBJ2-6; 7 nucleotides agree with TRBD1. Germline V gene data show CDR1 as MGHRA and CDR2 as YSYEKL. This CDR3 has 16 residues. V trimming: 5 bases; J trimming: 0 bases; junction bases outside the gene matches: 4.

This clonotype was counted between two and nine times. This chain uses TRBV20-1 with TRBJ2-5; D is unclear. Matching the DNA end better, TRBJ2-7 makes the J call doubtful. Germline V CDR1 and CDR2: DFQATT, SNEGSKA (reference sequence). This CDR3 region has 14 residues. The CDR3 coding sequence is TGCAGTGCCCCCGCGGAAGGCCGGGTTGGCGAGCAGTACTTC. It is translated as CSAPAEGRVGEQYF.

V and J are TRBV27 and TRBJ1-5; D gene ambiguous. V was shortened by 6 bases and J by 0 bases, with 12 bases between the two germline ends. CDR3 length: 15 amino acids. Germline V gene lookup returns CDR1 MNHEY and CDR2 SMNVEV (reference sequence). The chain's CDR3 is CASRSARDSNQPQHF. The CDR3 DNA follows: TGTGCCAGCAGATCCGCAAGGGATAGCAATCAGCCCCAGCATTTT.

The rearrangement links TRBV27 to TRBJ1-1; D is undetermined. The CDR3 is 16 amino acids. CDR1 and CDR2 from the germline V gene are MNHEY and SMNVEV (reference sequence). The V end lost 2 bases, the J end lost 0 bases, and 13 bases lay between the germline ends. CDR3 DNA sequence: TGTGCCAGCAGTTTAAGGTTCGGATCCCTGAACACTGAAGCTTTCTTT. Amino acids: CASSLRFGSLNTEAFF.

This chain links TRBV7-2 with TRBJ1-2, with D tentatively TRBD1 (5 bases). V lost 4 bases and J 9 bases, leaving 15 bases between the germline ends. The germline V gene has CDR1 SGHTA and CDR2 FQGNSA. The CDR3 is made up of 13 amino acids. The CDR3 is CASSYDPQGRYTF. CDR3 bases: TGTGCCAGCAGCTACGACCCCCAGGGCCGCTACACCTTC.

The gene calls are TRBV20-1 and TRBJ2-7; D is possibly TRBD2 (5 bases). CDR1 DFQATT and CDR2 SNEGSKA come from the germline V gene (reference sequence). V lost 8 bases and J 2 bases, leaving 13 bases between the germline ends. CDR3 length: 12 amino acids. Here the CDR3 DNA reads TGCAGTACCCGCGGGTCAGCCTACGAGCAGTACTTC. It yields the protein CSTRGSAYEQYF.

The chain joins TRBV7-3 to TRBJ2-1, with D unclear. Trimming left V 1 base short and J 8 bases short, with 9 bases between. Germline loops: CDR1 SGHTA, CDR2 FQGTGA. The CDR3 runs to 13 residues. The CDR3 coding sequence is TGTGCCAGCAGCTTAAGGTCGGGCGATGAGCAGTTCTTC. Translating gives CASSLRSGDEQFF.

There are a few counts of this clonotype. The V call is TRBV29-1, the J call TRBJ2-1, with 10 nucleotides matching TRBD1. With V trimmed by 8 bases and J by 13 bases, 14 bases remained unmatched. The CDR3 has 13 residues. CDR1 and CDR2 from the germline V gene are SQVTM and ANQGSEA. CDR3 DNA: TGCAGCCTCATTCACTTAGGACAGGGGGGTCAGTTCTTC. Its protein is CSLIHLGQGGQFF.

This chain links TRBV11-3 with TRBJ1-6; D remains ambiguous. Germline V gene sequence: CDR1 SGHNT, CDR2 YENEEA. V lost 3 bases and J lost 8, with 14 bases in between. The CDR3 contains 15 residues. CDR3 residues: CASSFSKENYSPLHF. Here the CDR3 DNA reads TGTGCCAGCAGCTTTTCGAAAGAAAACTATTCACCCCTCCACTTT.

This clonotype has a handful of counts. CDR3 sequence reads: CASSQQGATTYEQYF. The CDR3 DNA is TGTGCCAGCAGCCAACAGGGGGCGACCACCTACGAGCAGTACTTC. The chain uses TRBV14 and TRBJ2-7; 8 bases agree with TRBD1. The CDR3 totals 15 residues. CDR1 SGHDN and CDR2 FVKESK come from the germline V gene. Trimming removed 2 bases from V and 2 bases from J; junction bases left unmatched: 5.

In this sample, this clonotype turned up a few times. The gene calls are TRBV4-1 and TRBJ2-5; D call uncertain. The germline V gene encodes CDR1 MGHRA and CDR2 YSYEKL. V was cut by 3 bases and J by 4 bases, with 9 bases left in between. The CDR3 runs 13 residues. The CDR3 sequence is CASSQIQRETQYF. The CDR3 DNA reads TGCGCCAGCAGCCAGATACAACGAGAGACCCAGTACTTC.

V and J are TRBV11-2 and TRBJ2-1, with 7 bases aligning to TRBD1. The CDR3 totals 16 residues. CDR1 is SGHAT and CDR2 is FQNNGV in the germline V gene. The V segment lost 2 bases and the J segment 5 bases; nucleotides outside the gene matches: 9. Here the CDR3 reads CASSLTGTVKNNEQFF. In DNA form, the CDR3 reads TGTGCCAGCAGCTTAACCGGGACAGTAAAGAACAATGAGCAGTTCTTC.

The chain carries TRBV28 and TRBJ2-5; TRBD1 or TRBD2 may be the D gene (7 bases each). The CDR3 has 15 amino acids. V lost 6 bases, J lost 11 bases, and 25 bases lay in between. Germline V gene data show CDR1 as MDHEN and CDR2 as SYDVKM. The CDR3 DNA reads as TGTGCCAGCAGCCGAACTTACAGGGGCCGGGGGGAGCAGTACTTC. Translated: CASSRTYRGRGEQYF. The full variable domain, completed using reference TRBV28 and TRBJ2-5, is DVKVTQSSRYLVKRTGEKVFLECVQDMDHENMFWYRQDPGLGLRLIYFSYDVKMKEKGDIPEGYSVSREKKERFSLILESASTNQTSMYLCASSRTYRGRGEQYFGPGTRLLVL.

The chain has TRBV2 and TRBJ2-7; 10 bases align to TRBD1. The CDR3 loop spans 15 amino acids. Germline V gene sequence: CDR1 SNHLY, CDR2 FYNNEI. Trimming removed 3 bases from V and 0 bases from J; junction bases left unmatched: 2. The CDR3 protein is CASSETGGTSYEQYF. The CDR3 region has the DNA TGTGCCAGCAGTGAGACAGGGGGCACCTCCTACGAGCAGTACTTC.

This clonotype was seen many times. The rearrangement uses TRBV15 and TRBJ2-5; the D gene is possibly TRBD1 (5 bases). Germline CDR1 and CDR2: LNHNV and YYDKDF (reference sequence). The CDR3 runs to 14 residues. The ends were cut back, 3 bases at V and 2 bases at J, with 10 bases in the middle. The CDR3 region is CATSSLDSQETQYF. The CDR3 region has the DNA TGTGCCACCAGCAGCTTAGACAGTCAAGAGACCCAGTACTTC.

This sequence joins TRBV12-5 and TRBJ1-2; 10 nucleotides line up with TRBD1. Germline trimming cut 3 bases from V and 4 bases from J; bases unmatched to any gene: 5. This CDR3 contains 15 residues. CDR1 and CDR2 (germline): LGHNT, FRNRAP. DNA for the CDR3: TGTGCTAGTGGTTTCCGGACAGGGGGAACCTATGGCTACACCTTC. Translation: CASGFRTGGTYGYTF.

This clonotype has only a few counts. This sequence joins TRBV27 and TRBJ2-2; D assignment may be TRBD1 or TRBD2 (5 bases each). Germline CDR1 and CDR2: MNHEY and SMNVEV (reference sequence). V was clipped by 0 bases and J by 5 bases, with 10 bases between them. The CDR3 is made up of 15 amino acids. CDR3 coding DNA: TGTGCCAGCAGTTTATCTGGGACGGCGACCGGGGAGCTGTTTTTT. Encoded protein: CASSLSGTATGELFF.

The CDR3 DNA sequence: TGTGCCAGCCAACGACCCCCAGGGATTGGTACTGAAGCTTTCTTT. It encodes CASQRPPGIGTEAFF. The chain has TRBV6-5 and TRBJ1-1, with a weak D call TRBD1 (5 bases). Trimming took off 8 bases at V and 5 bases at J, with 21 bases between the two ends. From germline, CDR1 is MNHEY and CDR2 SVGAGI. The CDR3 is 15 amino acids.

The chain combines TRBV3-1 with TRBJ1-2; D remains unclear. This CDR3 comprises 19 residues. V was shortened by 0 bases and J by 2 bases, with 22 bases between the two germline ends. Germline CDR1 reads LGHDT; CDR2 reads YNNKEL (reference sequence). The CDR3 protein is CASSQDIVRAQTPNYGYTF. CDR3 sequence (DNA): TGTGCCAGCAGCCAAGATATCGTACGCGCCCAGACGCCAAACTATGGCTACACCTTC.

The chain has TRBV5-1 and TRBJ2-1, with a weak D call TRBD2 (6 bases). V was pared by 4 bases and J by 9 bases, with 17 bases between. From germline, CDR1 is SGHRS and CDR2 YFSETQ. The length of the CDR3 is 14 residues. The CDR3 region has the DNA TGCGCCAGCAGCCTCCCTCCGGGGGAGGTTGAGCAGTTCTTC. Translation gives CASSLPPGEVEQFF.

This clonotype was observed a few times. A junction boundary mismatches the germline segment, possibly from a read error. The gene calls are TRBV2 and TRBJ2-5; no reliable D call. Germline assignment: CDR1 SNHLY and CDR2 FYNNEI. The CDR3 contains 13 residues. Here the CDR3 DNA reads TGTGCCAGCAACTGGGCAGACCAAGAGACCCAGTGCTTC. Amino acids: CASNWADQETQCF.

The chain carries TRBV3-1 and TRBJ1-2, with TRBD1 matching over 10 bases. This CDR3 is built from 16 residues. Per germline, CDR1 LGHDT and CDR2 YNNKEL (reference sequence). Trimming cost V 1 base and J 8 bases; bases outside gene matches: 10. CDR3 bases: TGTGCCAGCAGCCAAGCGACAGGGGGCGCTTCTGGGGGCTACACCTTC. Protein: CASSQATGGASGGYTF.

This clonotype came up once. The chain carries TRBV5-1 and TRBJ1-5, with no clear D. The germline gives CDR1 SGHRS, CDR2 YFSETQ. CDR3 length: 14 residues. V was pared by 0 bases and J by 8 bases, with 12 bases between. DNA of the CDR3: TGCGCCAGCAGCTTGGAAGCCAGCGATGAGCCCCAGCATTTT. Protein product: CASSLEASDEPQHF.

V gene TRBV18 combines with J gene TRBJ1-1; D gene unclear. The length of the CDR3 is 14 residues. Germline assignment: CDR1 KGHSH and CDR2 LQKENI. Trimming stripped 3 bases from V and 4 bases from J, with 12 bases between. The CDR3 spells CASSPSSLSTEAFF. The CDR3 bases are TGTGCCAGCTCACCCTCTTCCCTTAGCACTGAAGCTTTCTTT.

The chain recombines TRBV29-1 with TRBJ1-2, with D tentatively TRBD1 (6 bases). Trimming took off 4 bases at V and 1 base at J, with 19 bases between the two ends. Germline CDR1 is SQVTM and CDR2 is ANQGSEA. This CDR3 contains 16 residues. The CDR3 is CSVARAGGAVNYGYTF. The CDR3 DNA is TGCAGCGTTGCTAGGGCGGGGGGCGCCGTTAACTATGGCTACACCTTC.

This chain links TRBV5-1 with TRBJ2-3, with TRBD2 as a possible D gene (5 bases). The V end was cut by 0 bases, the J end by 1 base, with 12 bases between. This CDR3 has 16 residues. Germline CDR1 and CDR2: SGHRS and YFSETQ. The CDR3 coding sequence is TGCGCCAGCAGCTTGGAAGGGTACGGGGGCACAGATACGCAGTATTTT. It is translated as CASSLEGYGGTDTQYF.